This T cell receptor (beta chain) was sequenced during a study of T-cell reconstitution after alpha-beta-depleted transplantation in children. V was cut by 4 bases and J by 6 bases, with 8 bases left in between. Germline loops: CDR1 SGHDT, CDR2 YYEEEE. The CDR3 contains 11 residues. Unique molecular identifiers were incorporated during preparation of the TCRbeta library. TCRdb re-analysed the PCR reads in MiXCR, keeping a single row per CDR3 protein. The sample shows hundreds of thousands of distinct CDR3 sequences, around 13% of them seen only once. This clonotype has ten or more counts. Antigen specificity is unknown. Study results and limitations: After one year, T-cell counts and TCRbeta diversity mostly came from new T cells.

The clonotype originates from a girl aged 2-9 years with congenital amegakaryocytic thrombocytopenia, due to receive a stem cell transplant. The rearrangement links TRBV5-6 to TRBJ2-7; D may be TRBD1 (5 bases). This sample comprised PBMCs, obtained before TCRalphabeta/CD19-depleted stem cell transplant. CDR3: CASSHDSEQYF. The CDR3 DNA follows: TGTGCCAGCAGCCACGACAGCGAGCAGTACTTC.